This T cell receptor beta chain is drawn from a study of cytomegalovirus exposure and HLA in healthy donors. V shed 4 bases and J 1 base; nucleotides not matched to a gene: 8. The CDR3 has 16 residues. Germline-derived CDR1 and CDR2 are SGHRS and YFSETQ. Healthy individuals who donated bone marrow served as the donors. Researchers ran the PCR with 60 Vbeta and 13 Jbeta primers. Method: immunoSEQ multiplex PCR; TCRdb's copy keeps in-frame clones and lacks some. The sample carries under 150,000 clones, around nine tenths recorded once. The sequenced sample was PBMCs. This chain uses TRBV5-1 with TRBJ2-7; 10 bases are shared with TRBD2. The receptor comes from a woman between 25 and 40 years old in good health and CMV-seronegative. CDR3 in DNA: TGCGCCAGCAGCACCCGAACTAGCGGGGAATCCTACGAGCAGTACTTC. It encodes CASSTRTSGESYEQYF.